This T cell receptor (beta chain) originates from a study of T cell repertoires in cytomegalovirus infection. Whole-study context: CMV epitopes used comprised recently identified HLA-C-restricted ones and well-studied HLA-B-restricted ones. It can be stated that public TCR beta signatures indicated CMV infection as well as a matching HLA type.

Concerning this clonotype: Its antigen is undetermined.

Each CDR3 protein is one row after TCRdb ran MiXCR on the reads. The table includes 700,000 to 950,000 distinct CDR3 sequences, approximately 30% detected once. CDR1 MDHEN and CDR2 SYDVKM come from the germline V gene. This CDR3 has 16 residues. With 2 bases clipped from V and 3 bases from J, the junction kept 8 bases outside the gene matches. Material: cultured CD8+ T cells from PBMCs, obtained from culture after CMV antigen stimulation. The chain couples TRBV28 to TRBJ2-3; 7 bases agree with TRBD1. The TCR was taken from a human donor in good health (CMV status not recorded). Some clones in this sample may be carry-over from other donors' samples. The CDR3 DNA is TGTGCCAGCAGTTTAACAGGGGTTGATTTGACAGATACGCAGTATTTT. Amino acid sequence: CASSLTGVDLTDTQYF.